The next 17 T cell receptor beta chains were all read from a single sample in a study of control samples from healthy donors and cancer patients. Sequencing used immunoSEQ multiplex PCR; TCRdb keeps in-frame clones, though not all of them. The data contain fewer than 200,000 clones, about 86% of them seen just once; the ten biggest clones take up approximately 4.9%. The sequenced material came from blood. The receptor set was obtained from a woman aged 25 to 39 in good health.

This clone was seen once. A read error may account for a junction end that differs from germline. The genes are TRBV4-2 and TRBJ2-3; 8 positions match TRBD2. CDR1 LGHNA and CDR2 YNFKEQ come from the germline V gene. This CDR3 has 11 residues. CDR3 protein: CASSRGLGPHF. The CDR3 nucleotides read TGTGCCAGCAGCCGGGGACTAGGTCCCCATTTT.

This clone was observed a handful of times. The chain carries TRBV24-1 and TRBJ2-7; D may be TRBD1 (6 bases). Germline CDR1 and CDR2: KGHDR and SFDVKD. CDR3 length equals 13 residues. V dropped 7 bases and J dropped 2 bases, with 11 bases sitting between them. The CDR3 DNA is TGTGCCACCAGGGGGGCGACCGCCTACGAGCAGTACGTC. Translating gives CATRGATAYEQYV.

V and J are TRBV30 and TRBJ2-3, with D maybe TRBD2 (5 bases). Germline V CDR1 and CDR2: GTSNPN, SVGIG (reference sequence). The CDR3 loop spans 14 amino acids. Deletions cut 1 base from V and 3 bases from J, with 11 bases between. The CDR3 DNA reads TGTGCCTGGAGTGCTTTAGCGCTAACAGATACGCAGTATTTT. Residues: CAWSALALTDTQYF.

This chain uses TRBV12-3 or TRBV12-4 with TRBJ1-5; maybe TRBD1 (6 bases). Trimming removed 5 bases at V and 11 bases at J, with 13 bases between. This CDR3 spans 12 amino acids. CDR3 region: CASSQGNIAQHF. The CDR3, as DNA: TGTGCCAGCAGTCAGGGGAACATCGCCCAGCATTTT.

The genes are TRBV13 and TRBJ1-1; 7 nucleotides align to TRBD1. Germline assignment: CDR1 PRHDT and CDR2 FYEKMQ (reference sequence). Trimming took 5 bases from V and 5 from J; bases not matched to a gene: 11. The length of the CDR3 is 15 residues. Here the CDR3 reads CASSPPPGGGTEAFF. CDR3 nucleotide sequence: TGTGCCAGCAGCCCCCCCCCAGGGGGAGGAACTGAAGCTTTCTTT.

This rearrangement joins TRBV6-5 to TRBJ2-1, with 7 bases lining up with TRBD2. Germline V gene lookup returns CDR1 MNHEY and CDR2 SVGAGI. The CDR3 runs to 16 residues. V gave up 0 bases and J gave up 3 bases; unmatched junction bases: 5. The CDR3 DNA is TGTGCCAGCAGTTACTCGAAAGCTAGCGGCTACAATGAGCAGTTCTTC. Its protein is CASSYSKASGYNEQFF.

The chain uses TRBV9 and TRBJ1-2; 8 bases fit TRBD1. The trim removed 3 bases at V and 4 bases at J, leaving 8 bases unmatched. Per germline, CDR1 SGDLS and CDR2 YYNGEE. CDR3 size: 15 residues. CDR3 DNA sequence: TGTGCCAGCAGCGGGACCGACAGGGGAGGCTATGGCTACACCTTC. Residues: CASSGTDRGGYGYTF. The whole variable domain, filled in from reference TRBV9 and TRBJ1-2, reads DSGVTQTPKHLITATGQRVTLRCSPRSGDLSVYWYQQSLDQGLQFLIQYYNGEERAKGNILERFSAQQFPDLHSELNLSSLELGDSALYFCASSGTDRGGYGYTFGSGTRLTVV.

The chain employs TRBV18 and TRBJ2-1; D call uncertain. V dropped 2 bases and J dropped 5 bases, with 7 bases sitting between them. The CDR3 spans 13 residues. CDR1 KGHSH and CDR2 LQKENI come from the germline V gene. The CDR3 DNA reads as TGTGCCAGCTCACCAAGGGCAGACAATGAGCAGTTCTTC. Protein sequence: CASSPRADNEQFF.

The V and J genes are TRBV6-6 and TRBJ2-5; perhaps D is TRBD1 or TRBD2 (5 bases each). Germline loops: CDR1 MNHNY, CDR2 SVGAGI (reference sequence). The ends were cut back, 2 bases at V and 5 bases at J, with 15 bases in the middle. The CDR3 sequence is 15 residues long. The chain's CDR3 is CASSYGTAWGETQYF. CDR3 in DNA: TGTGCCAGCAGTTACGGGACCGCCTGGGGGGAGACCCAGTACTTC.

This chain connects TRBV12-3 or TRBV12-4 to TRBJ1-2; 10 nucleotides match TRBD1. This CDR3 has 13 amino acids. Trimming took 6 bases from V and 6 from J; bases not matched to a gene: 4. The CDR3 DNA follows: TGTGCCAGCAGGACCGGGACAGGGGATGGCTACACCTTC. This encodes CASRTGTGDGYTF.

The CDR3 nucleotides read TGTGCCAGCAGTGAATGGGGGGGACAGACGGCCCAGTACTTC. Protein product: CASSEWGGQTAQYF. The V call is TRBV25-1, the J call TRBJ2-5; D possibly matches TRBD1 or TRBD2 (7 bases each). Between the trimmed V and J ends, which lost 1 base and 9 bases, there was a span of 15 bases. This CDR3 spans 14 amino acids. Germline V gene sequence: CDR1 MGHDK, CDR2 SYGVNS.

The rearrangement joins TRBV6-6 to TRBJ2-5; 8 bases map to TRBD2. The CDR3 sequence is 12 residues long. Germline loops: CDR1 MNHNY, CDR2 SVGAGI (reference sequence). In nucleotides, the CDR3 is TGTGCAGCGGGAGCTATTCGGGAGACCCAGTACTTC. Translation gives CAAGAIRETQYF.

The rearrangement uses TRBV5-1 and TRBJ2-6; D is uncertain. The V gene's germline CDR1 is SGHRS and CDR2 YFSETQ. V shed 4 bases and J shed 1 base, with 12 bases lying between them. The CDR3 totals 16 residues. CDR3 bases: TGCGCCAGCAGCCTATCGACTGTATCTGGGGCCAACGTCCTGACTTTC. It specifies CASSLSTVSGANVLTF.

The gene calls are TRBV11-1 and TRBJ2-7; 7 bases line up with TRBD1. The CDR3 length is 15 residues. The junction had 10 bases not matched to a gene; V was cut back by 5 bases and J by 3 bases. Germline CDR1 and CDR2: SGHAT and FQDESV (reference sequence). CDR3 protein: CASSQDWTGRYEQYF. As DNA, the CDR3 is TGTGCCAGCAGCCAAGATTGGACAGGACGCTACGAGCAGTACTTC.

V usage is TRBV19 and J usage is TRBJ1-2; D not resolved. Germline V gene sequence: CDR1 LNHDA, CDR2 SQIVND (reference sequence). CDR3 length: 13 amino acids. Trimming pared 0 bases from V and 4 bases from J, leaving 6 bases between. The CDR3 bases are TGTGCCAGTAGTATAGACAGCTCCTATGGCTACACCTTC. This gives the protein CASSIDSSYGYTF.

CDR3 amino acids: CAISGTSVTDTQYF. For the CDR3, the DNA is TGTGCCATCAGTGGGACTTCCGTCACAGATACGCAGTATTTT. The rearrangement uses TRBV10-3 and TRBJ2-3; D might be TRBD2 (5 bases). The CDR3 length is 14 residues. The V gene lost 4 bases and the J gene lost 2 bases, with 10 bases spanning the gap. Germline V gives CDR1 ENHRY, CDR2 SYGVKD.

CDR3 bases: TGCAGCGTTGAAGCGGGGAGAGGAGGGGAAAAACTGTTTTTT. It encodes CSVEAGRGGEKLFF. This chain connects TRBV29-1 to TRBJ1-4; no clear D gene. The CDR3 is 14 amino acids. V shed 1 base and J shed 8 bases, with 14 bases lying between them. Germline CDR1 is SQVTM and CDR2 is ANQGSEA.